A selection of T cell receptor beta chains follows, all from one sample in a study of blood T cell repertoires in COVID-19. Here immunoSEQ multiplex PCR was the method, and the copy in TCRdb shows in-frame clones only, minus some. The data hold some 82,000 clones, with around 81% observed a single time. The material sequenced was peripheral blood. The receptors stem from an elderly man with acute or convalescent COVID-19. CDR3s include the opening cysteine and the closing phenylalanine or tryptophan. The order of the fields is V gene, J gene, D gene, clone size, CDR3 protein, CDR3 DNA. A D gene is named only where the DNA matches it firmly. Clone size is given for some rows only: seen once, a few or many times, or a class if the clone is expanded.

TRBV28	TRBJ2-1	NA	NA	CASGRQSSSYNEQFF	TGTGCCAGCGGCCGACAGTCCAGCTCCTACAATGAGCAGTTCTTC
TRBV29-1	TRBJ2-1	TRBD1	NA	CSALGTGSSYNEQFF	TGCAGCGCATTAGGGACAGGAAGCTCCTACAATGAGCAGTTCTTC
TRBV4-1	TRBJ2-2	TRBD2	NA	CASTSRLAENTGELFF	TGCGCCAGCACCTCGAGGCTAGCGGAGAACACCGGGGAGCTGTTTTTT
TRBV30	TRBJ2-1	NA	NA	CAWARDSGYNEQFF	TGTGCCTGGGCCCGGGACTCTGGTTACAATGAGCAGTTCTTC
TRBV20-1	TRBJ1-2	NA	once	CSASRDFSNYGYTF	TGCAGTGCTAGTCGGGACTTCTCAAACTATGGCTACACCTTC
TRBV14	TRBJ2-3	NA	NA	CASSQEPLTGVGDTQYF	TGTGCCAGCAGCCAAGAACCACTAACGGGAGTGGGAGATACGCAGTATTTT
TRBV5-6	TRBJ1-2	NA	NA	CASSSQGRGGYTF	TGTGCCAGCAGCTCCCAGGGTCGTGGTGGCTACACCTTC
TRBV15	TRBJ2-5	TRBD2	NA	CATSRGLAGGLIQETQYF	TGTGCCACCAGCAGAGGACTAGCGGGAGGGCTGATCCAAGAGACCCAGTACTTC
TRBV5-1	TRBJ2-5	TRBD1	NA	CASRTGTGEETQYF	TGCGCCAGCAGGACCGGGACAGGGGAGGAGACCCAGTACTTC
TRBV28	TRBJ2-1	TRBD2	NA	CASRSSGLAGGPPEFF	TGTGCCAGCAGATCATCTGGGCTAGCGGGAGGGCCCCCGGAGTTCTTC